The count of the clone carrying this T cell receptor (beta chain) is one. This specimen comes from a study of blood T cell repertoires in COVID-19. For the study at large: Acute and convalescent COVID-19 samples came from the United States, Italy and Spain. From T cells, B-cell-depleted T cells, or PBMCs came the material, which was cDNA or gDNA.

Source study methods: How many nucleated cells were present was estimated from reference gene primer amplification. TCRdb's table, derived via immunoSEQ multiplex PCR, lists solely in-frame clones and lacks some. D and trimming were read from the DNA, whereas the V and J calls and clone size are those reported in that table. The sample lists about 300,000 clones, approximately 86% occurring once. The sequenced material came from peripheral blood. The clonotype comes from a man aged 65 to 85 with acute or convalescent COVID-19.

CDR3 nucleotide sequence: TGTGCCAGTAGTTGGGCGGCGGGGGGCACAGATACGCAGTATTTT. This translates into CASSWAAGGTDTQYF. V gene TRBV19 combines with J gene TRBJ2-3; 7 bases map to TRBD2. CDR1 and CDR2 (germline): LNHDA, SQIVND (reference sequence). With V trimmed by 5 bases and J by 1 base, 6 bases remained unmatched. The CDR3 is 15 amino acids. Complete variable domain (other parts from reference TRBV19 and TRBJ2-3): DGGITQSPKYLFRKEGQNVTLSCEQNLNHDAMYWYRQDPGQGLRLIYYSQIVNDFQKGDIAEGYSVSREKKESFPLTVTSAQKNPTAFYLCASSWAAGGTDTQYFGPGTRLTVL.